This TCR beta chain appears in the sequencing data of a study of T cell repertoires in cytomegalovirus infection. Background on the study: It can be stated that public TCR beta signatures indicated CMV infection as well as a matching HLA type.

This clonotype was found a few times. What it recognizes is unknown. One entry per CDR3 protein results from TCRdb running MiXCR on the reads. The sample shows approximately 910,000 distinct CDR3 sequences, roughly 30% of them seen only once. Overall study findings and caveats: Ex vivo responses were dominated by HLA-C-restricted CMV-specific TCR beta clonotypes. Carriage of CMV together with the relevant HLA was identifiable through cumulative public TCR beta family frequency.

In germline, CDR1 is LNHDA, CDR2 SQIVND (reference sequence). Trimming removed 1 base from V and 2 bases from J; junction bases left unmatched: 10. CDR3 length: 18 residues. V and J are TRBV19 and TRBJ2-2; TRBD1 matches 7 bases. Sample: cultured CD8+ T cells from PBMCs, taken from culture after CMV antigen stimulation. This TCR was recovered from a human donor in good health (CMV status not recorded). Some clones in this sample may be carry-over from other donors' samples. CDR3 coding DNA: TGTGCCAGTAGTATAGTTAACAGGGGCCTGCGAAACACCGGGGAGCTGTTTTTT. Translation: CASSIVNRGLRNTGELFF.